The sequence of this T cell receptor beta chain was determined in a study of T cells in Graves' hyperthyroidism and ophthalmopathy. Notes on the study in general: Most expanded thyroid clonotypes above 0.001 also appeared in blood. The model made its ophthalmopathy prediction, and onset followed a median 6.5 months later. Ophthalmopathy stood apart from stable hyperthyroidism in a 13 V-J model.

This clonotype turned up a few times. What it binds is not known. One end of the junction varies from germline; a read error may be responsible. Amplification yielded TCR beta CDR3 regions, with RNA transcripts as the source. The study used the HTBI primer set for a first-round RT-PCR of the TCR CDR3. TCRdb redid the calling of the multiplex PCR reads with MiXCR, one entry per CDR3 protein. The sample lists roughly 280,000 distinct CDR3 sequences, about a sixth occurring once. The CDR3 length is 13 residues. From germline, CDR1 is MNHEY and CDR2 SVGEGT. Diagnostic assessment was based on clinical symptoms, serum thyroxine and TRAb, thyroid ultrasound and orbital computed tomography.

The sequence came from an older woman with Graves' ophthalmopathy. The chain recombines TRBV6-2 or TRBV6-3 with TRBJ2-1; the D gene could be TRBD1 or TRBD2 (7 bases each). Sequences were obtained from blood. CDR3 DNA: TGTGCCAGCAGTGACTCAAGCAGGGGGGGTCAGTTCTTC. It yields the protein CASSDSSRGGQFF.